The 12 T cell receptor beta chains below come from one sample, sequenced in a study of OX40 agonist ivuxolimab in advanced cancers. Profiling relied on immunoSEQ multiplex PCR, and the TCRdb table lists in-frame clones only, not all of them. The table includes about 75,000 clones, about 85% detected once. The sample in question was CD4+ or CD8+ T cells sorted from blood, obtained in a trial of the OX40 agonist ivuxolimab. Receptors originate from an adult with an advanced solid tumor such as melanoma, head and neck, liver or kidney cancer.

V usage is TRBV7-9 and J usage is TRBJ2-1; 11 nucleotides line up with TRBD2. Germline V lookup: CDR1 SEHNR, CDR2 FQNEAQ (reference sequence). The V gene end was trimmed by 6 bases and the J gene end by 5 bases; junction bases not matched to a gene: 9. CDR3 length: 16 amino acids. CDR3 DNA: TGTGCCAGCAGTCAAACCGGGACTAGCGGAGACAATGAGCAGTTCTTC. Residues: CASSQTGTSGDNEQFF.

On this clone: An end of the junction differs from the germline gene, which may be a read error. The chain joins TRBV7-7 to TRBJ2-7, with D perhaps matching TRBD1 (6 bases). Germline V gives CDR1 SSHAT, CDR2 FNYEAQ (reference sequence). CDR3 length: 18 amino acids. CDR3 amino acids: CASSLGPPTGRSSYEQYF. CDR3 nucleotide sequence: TGTGCTAGCAGCTTAGGGCCACCCACAGGGCGAAGCTCCTACGAGCAGTACTTC.

The chain uses TRBV19 and TRBJ2-1, with 10 bases fitting TRBD2. There are 14 residues in the CDR3. Germline V gives CDR1 LNHDA, CDR2 SQIVND (reference sequence). Unmatched junction bases numbered 4, after V lost 4 bases and J lost 7 bases. CDR3 in DNA: TGTGCCAGTAGTACTAGCGGGAGAATGAATGAGCAGTTCTTC. Translation gives CASSTSGRMNEQFF. Complete variable domain (other parts from reference TRBV19 and TRBJ2-1): DGGITQSPKYLFRKEGQNVTLSCEQNLNHDAMYWYRQDPGQGLRLIYYSQIVNDFQKGDIAEGYSVSREKKESFPLTVTSAQKNPTAFYLCASSTSGRMNEQFFGPGTRLTVL.

The chain recombines TRBV2 with TRBJ2-3; D might be TRBD1 or TRBD2, each matching 5 bases. V lost 7 bases to trimming and J lost 1 base, with 9 bases between them. The germline gives CDR1 SNHLY, CDR2 FYNNEI. The CDR3 runs 13 residues. CDR3 protein: CASTGQRTDTQYF. The CDR3 bases are TGTGCCAGCACGGGGCAGCGCACAGATACGCAGTATTTT.

The chain couples TRBV5-6 to TRBJ2-7, with D unresolved. V was trimmed by 1 base and J by 2 bases, leaving 13 bases between them. The CDR3 is 15 residues long. Per the germline V gene, CDR1 is SGHDT and CDR2 is YYEEEE. DNA of the CDR3: TGTGCCAGCAGCTTGAAGCCTTCGGGTGCCTACGAGCAGTACTTC. It yields the protein CASSLKPSGAYEQYF.

This chain joins TRBV5-1 and TRBJ2-5; D unresolved. Matching the DNA end better, TRBJ2-7 makes the J call doubtful. Germline loops: CDR1 SGHRS, CDR2 YFSETQ. The CDR3 sequence is 16 residues long. Here the CDR3 reads CASSPLVGQDGSEQYF. CDR3 bases: TGCGCCAGCAGCCCCCTTGTCGGGCAGGACGGGTCCGAGCAGTACTTC.

V usage is TRBV6-1 and J usage is TRBJ1-1, with D perhaps matching TRBD1 (5 bases). CDR3 length: 14 residues. CDR1 and CDR2 (germline): MNHNS, SASEGT. Trimming removed 4 bases from V and 5 bases from J, with 14 bases in between. The CDR3 DNA sequence: TGTGCCAGCAGTGCGCGGACGGAGGGGACTGAAGCTTTCTTT. Its translation: CASSARTEGTEAFF.

This sequence joins TRBV6-5 and TRBJ1-1; perhaps TRBD1 as D (5 bases). This CDR3 is built from 14 residues. Germline CDR1 reads MNHEY; CDR2 reads SVGAGI. V gave up 5 bases and J gave up 4 bases, with 14 bases separating them. The chain's CDR3 is CASSEGQGSTEAFF. CDR3 in DNA: TGTGCCAGCAGTGAGGGGCAAGGGAGCACTGAAGCTTTCTTT.

V gene TRBV5-1 combines with J gene TRBJ2-6; D unresolved. Per the germline V gene, CDR1 is SGHRS and CDR2 is YFSETQ. The CDR3 consists of 16 residues. Trimming took 1 base from V and 2 from J, leaving 10 bases between them. The CDR3 DNA reads TGCGCCAGCAGCTTGACCCGCACAACTGGGGCCAACGTCCTGACTTTC. Protein: CASSLTRTTGANVLTF.

A few counts support this clone. This rearrangement joins TRBV6-5 to TRBJ2-7, with 8 bases matching TRBD1. The trim removed 5 bases at V and 3 bases at J, leaving 3 bases unmatched. Germline V gene data show CDR1 as MNHEY and CDR2 as SVGAGI. This CDR3 region has 13 residues. The chain's CDR3 is CASSGQGHYEQYF. The CDR3, as DNA: TGTGCCAGCAGTGGACAGGGTCACTACGAGCAGTACTTC.

J is TRBJ1-2 and V is TRBV6-5, with TRBD1 matching over 7 bases. Germline CDR1 and CDR2: MNHEY and SVGAGI. The CDR3 loop spans 13 amino acids. The J segment lost 8 bases and the V segment lost 8 bases, leaving 11 bases of the junction unmatched. The CDR3 loop is CASPGQSQRGYTF. In DNA form, the CDR3 reads TGTGCCAGCCCGGGACAGAGCCAGCGGGGCTACACCTTC.

This chain joins TRBV19 and TRBJ2-1; D gene unclear. Germline CDR1 is LNHDA and CDR2 is SQIVND (reference sequence). The CDR3 consists of 14 residues. V was clipped by 6 bases and J by 5 bases, with 14 bases between them. CDR3: CASRSQPSDNEQFF. The CDR3 nucleotides are TGTGCCAGTAGAAGTCAACCTTCGGACAATGAGCAGTTCTTC.